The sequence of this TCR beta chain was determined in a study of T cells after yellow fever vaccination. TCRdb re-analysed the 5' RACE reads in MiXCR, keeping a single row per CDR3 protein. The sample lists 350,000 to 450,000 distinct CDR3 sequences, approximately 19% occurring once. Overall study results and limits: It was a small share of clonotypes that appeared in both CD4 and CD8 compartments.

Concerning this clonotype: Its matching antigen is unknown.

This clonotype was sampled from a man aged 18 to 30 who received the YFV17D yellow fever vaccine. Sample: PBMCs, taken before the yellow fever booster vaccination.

The CDR3 loop reads CASSQDGTGRGNTIYF. The CDR3 coding sequence is TGCGCCAGCAGCCAAGACGGGACAGGGCGCGGGAACACCATATATTTT. The genes are TRBV4-1 and TRBJ1-3; 9 positions agree with TRBD1. After removal of 0 bases from V and 7 bases from J, the junction contained 7 bases not matched to a gene. The germline CDR1 and CDR2 sequences are MGHRA and YSYEKL. There are 16 residues in the CDR3.